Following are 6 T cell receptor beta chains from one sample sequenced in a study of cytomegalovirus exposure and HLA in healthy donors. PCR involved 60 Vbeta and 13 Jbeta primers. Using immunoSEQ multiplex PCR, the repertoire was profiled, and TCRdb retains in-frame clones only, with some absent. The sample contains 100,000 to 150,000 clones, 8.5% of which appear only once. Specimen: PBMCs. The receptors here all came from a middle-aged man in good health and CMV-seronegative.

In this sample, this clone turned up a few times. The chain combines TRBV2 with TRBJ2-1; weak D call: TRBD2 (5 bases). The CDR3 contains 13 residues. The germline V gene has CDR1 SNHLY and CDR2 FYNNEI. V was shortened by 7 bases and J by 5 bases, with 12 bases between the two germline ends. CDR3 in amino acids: CASTAGLNNEQFF. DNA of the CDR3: TGTGCCAGCACGGCCGGACTGAACAATGAGCAGTTCTTC.

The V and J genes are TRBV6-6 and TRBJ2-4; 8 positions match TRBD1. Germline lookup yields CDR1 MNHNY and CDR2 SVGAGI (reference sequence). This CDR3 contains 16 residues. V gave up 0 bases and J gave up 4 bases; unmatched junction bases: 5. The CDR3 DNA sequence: TGTGCCAGCAGTTACTCGGCAGGGGGCCCTAAAAACATTCAGTACTTC. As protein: CASSYSAGGPKNIQYF.

The CDR3: CASSPPEAPTGELFF. The CDR3 coding sequence is TGTGCCAGCTCACCACCAGAAGCGCCTACCGGGGAGCTGTTTTTT. The chain is built from TRBV18 and TRBJ2-2; the D is unclear. CDR3 length: 15 residues. Trimming shortened V by 0 bases and J by 5 bases, and 10 bases separated the two germline ends. Germline V gene lookup returns CDR1 KGHSH and CDR2 LQKENI.

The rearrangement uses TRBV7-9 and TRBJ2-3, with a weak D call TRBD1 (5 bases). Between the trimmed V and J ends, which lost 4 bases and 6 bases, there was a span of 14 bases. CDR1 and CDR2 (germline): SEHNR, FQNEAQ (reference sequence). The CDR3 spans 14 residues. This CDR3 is CASSYGAGFDTQYF. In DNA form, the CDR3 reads TGTGCCAGCAGCTATGGGGCTGGTTTTGATACGCAGTATTTT.

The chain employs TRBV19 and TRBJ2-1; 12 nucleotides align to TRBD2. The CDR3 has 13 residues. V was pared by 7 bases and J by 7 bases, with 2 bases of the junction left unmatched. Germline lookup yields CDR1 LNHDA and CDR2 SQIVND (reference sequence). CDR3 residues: CASTGLAGNEQFF. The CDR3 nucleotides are TGTGCCAGTACTGGACTAGCGGGGAATGAGCAGTTCTTC.

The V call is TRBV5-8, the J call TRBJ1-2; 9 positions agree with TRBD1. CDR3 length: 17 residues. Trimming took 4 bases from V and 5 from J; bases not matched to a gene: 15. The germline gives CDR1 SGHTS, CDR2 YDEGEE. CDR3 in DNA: TGTGCCAGCAGCGGACTTTACCGGGACAGGGTGGAGTATGGCTACACCTTC. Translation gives CASSGLYRDRVEYGYTF.